Each of the 8 T cell receptor beta chains below was sequenced from the same sample in a study of CD8 T cells in ankylosing spondylitis. TCRdb called the 5' RACE reads again in MiXCR, with one record for every CDR3 protein. The table shows 200,000 to 300,000 distinct CDR3 sequences, with about 10% occurring only once. Sequencing used blood, either unsorted or a sorted T cell fraction (not recorded which). These receptors all come from a male donor with ankylosing spondylitis or in good health (not recorded which).

This clonotype was counted many times. The chain employs TRBV19 and TRBJ2-3; D ambiguous. V shed 6 bases and J shed 0 bases, with 10 bases lying between them. The V gene's germline CDR1 is LNHDA and CDR2 SQIVND (reference sequence). This CDR3 comprises 14 residues. CDR3 sequence reads: CASRTETSTDTQYF. CDR3 sequence (DNA): TGTGCCAGTAGAACAGAGACTAGCACAGATACGCAGTATTTT.

This chain connects TRBV25-1 to TRBJ1-2; unclear D gene. V shed 7 bases and J shed 8 bases, with 14 bases lying between them. CDR3 length: 12 amino acids. The germline CDR1 and CDR2 sequences are MGHDK and SYGVNS. The CDR3 loop is CASTSGFNGYTF. The CDR3 DNA sequence: TGTGCCAGCACCTCTGGCTTTAACGGCTACACCTTC.

About this clonotype: A much bigger clone sits one base away, suggesting this may be a read error. The J gene is TRBJ1-2, the V gene TRBV12-3 or TRBV12-4; D call uncertain. The CDR3 is made up of 13 amino acids. The CDR3 sequence: CASSGDANYGHTF. CDR3 coding DNA: TGTGCCAGCAGTGGAGATGCTAACTATGGCCACACCTTC.

This clonotype was found many times. The rearrangement joins TRBV29-1 to TRBJ2-3; 14 positions agree with TRBD2. CDR3 length equals 16 residues. Trimming took 7 bases from V and 2 from J; bases not matched to a gene: 8. Germline lookup yields CDR1 SQVTM and CDR2 ANQGSEA. This CDR3 is CSAEGLAGANTDTQYF. DNA of the CDR3: TGCAGCGCGGAGGGACTAGCGGGGGCCAACACAGATACGCAGTATTTT.

The chain recombines TRBV20-1 with TRBJ2-1; TRBD2 matches at 14 bases. The CDR3 has 17 amino acids. V lost 0 bases and J lost 7; bases outside the gene matches: 8. Germline V CDR1 and CDR2: DFQATT, SNEGSKA (reference sequence). CDR3 sequence: CSARDQGLAGVRNEQFF. DNA for the CDR3: TGCAGTGCTAGAGATCAGGGACTAGCGGGAGTAAGGAATGAGCAGTTCTTC.

This clonotype was seen at least ten times. The rearrangement joins TRBV12-3 or TRBV12-4 to TRBJ1-3; D may be TRBD1 (6 bases). V lost 6 bases, J lost 5 bases, and 11 bases lay in between. This CDR3 contains 13 residues. The CDR3, as DNA: TGTGCCAGCAGGCGACAGGATCGAAACACCATATATTTT. Translating it yields CASRRQDRNTIYF.

The V and J genes are TRBV10-3 and TRBJ1-5; 8 bases map to TRBD1. CDR1 is ENHRY, CDR2 SYGVKD, per germline. V trimming: 6 bases; J trimming: 5 bases; junction bases outside the gene matches: 6. The length of the CDR3 is 14 residues. The CDR3 nucleotides read TGTGCCATCAGGGCTGACAGGGGCCATCAGCCCCAGCATTTT. Translating it yields CAIRADRGHQPQHF.

In its sample, this clonotype was seen many times. The V and J genes are TRBV20-1 and TRBJ2-7; 9 bases map to TRBD2. V gave up 6 bases and J gave up 4 bases; unmatched junction bases: 7. Germline CDR1 is DFQATT and CDR2 is SNEGSKA (reference sequence). The CDR3 sequence is 13 residues long. The CDR3 protein is CSADPGLAYEQYF. CDR3 coding DNA: TGCAGTGCGGACCCGGGACTAGCTTACGAGCAGTACTTC.